A selection of T cell receptor beta chains follows, all from one sample in a study of blood T cell repertoires in COVID-19. Data came from immunoSEQ multiplex PCR; TCRdb stores just in-frame clones and leaves some out. This sample has about 220,000 clones, with around 85% found just once. Sequenced input: peripheral blood. The receptors stem from a human donor in a cohort sampled during active COVID-19. CDR3s include the opening cysteine and the closing phenylalanine or tryptophan. Fields, in order: V gene, J gene, CDR3 protein.

>TRBV14|TRBJ2-2
CASSQAGGRSANTGELFF
>TRBV25-1|TRBJ1-5
CASSEQSGVGDQPQHF
>TRBV28|TRBJ2-7
CASSLIWGAYEQYF
>TRBV4-1|TRBJ2-3
CASSLLDFTDTQYF
>TRBV24-1|TRBJ2-7
CATSETGTYEQYF
>TRBV7-2|TRBJ2-5
CASSLGLAGSQETQYF
>TRBV3-1/TRBV3-2|TRBJ1-3
CASSLGQPSSGNTIYF
>TRBV19|TRBJ2-1
CASSMGGGPGEQFF
>TRBV5-8|TRBJ2-1
CASSLGLVLSNEQFF
>TRBV24-1|TRBJ1-2
CATSAQGSSGYTF
>TRBV13|TRBJ2-7
CASGVTSGRGSYEQYF